The T cell receptor beta chain described here comes from a study of T-cell reconstitution after alpha-beta-depleted transplantation in children. A few counts support this clonotype. Unique molecular identifiers were used in preparing the TCRbeta library. TCRdb fed the PCR reads into MiXCR, producing one record per CDR3 protein. The sample consists of some 590,000 distinct CDR3 sequences, about 10% of them appearing once. CDR1 LGHNA and CDR2 YSLEER come from the germline V gene. CDR3 length: 18 residues. The J segment lost 0 bases and the V segment lost 0 bases, leaving 10 bases of the junction unmatched.

The gene calls are TRBV4-3 and TRBJ2-7; 8 bases match TRBD2. The sample in question was PBMCs from the stem cell graft donor, obtained from the stem cell graft. The receptor was isolated from a human donor who donated a stem cell graft to a child with acute myeloid leukemia. CDR3 in amino acids: CASSQDLKIAGTSYEQYF. The CDR3 region has the DNA TGCGCCAGCAGCCAAGATCTTAAGATAGCGGGAACCTCCTACGAGCAGTACTTC.